Given below is one TCR beta chain in context. Its antigen is still unknown. V shed 2 bases and J shed 6 bases, with 8 bases lying between them. The CDR3 contains 13 residues. CDR1 is KGHSH and CDR2 is LQKENI in the germline V gene. TCRdb processed the RT-PCR reads anew with MiXCR; each CDR3 protein has one entry. The profile shows about 540,000 distinct CDR3 sequences, approximately 20% of them singletons. The data are from a study of response to subunit inactivated influenza vaccine. General study results and limits: After each seasonal influenza vaccination, few new T cells are recruited, the authors suggested.

A further study also used this sample, focusing on T cells expressing NK-cell markers. This second study notes: 5'RACE template switching with UMIs generated TCR beta cDNA. Seropositivity for HCMV was found in seven of the eight sequenced donors, with one seronegative. Several experiments confined sorting to alpha-beta TCR T cells with an anti-gamma-delta TCR antibody. There were several donors in whom these clonotypes also led the CD3+CD56-NKG2C+ fraction.

This sequence originates from a man in his fifties who received an inactivated influenza vaccine. The chain is built from TRBV18 and TRBJ2-1; maybe TRBD1 (5 bases). Sequencing was performed on CD4+ T cells sorted from PBMCs, taken about 11 days after vaccination. CDR3 sequence: CASSPSRVNEQFF. DNA of the CDR3: TGTGCCAGCTCACCAAGCAGGGTCAATGAGCAGTTCTTC.